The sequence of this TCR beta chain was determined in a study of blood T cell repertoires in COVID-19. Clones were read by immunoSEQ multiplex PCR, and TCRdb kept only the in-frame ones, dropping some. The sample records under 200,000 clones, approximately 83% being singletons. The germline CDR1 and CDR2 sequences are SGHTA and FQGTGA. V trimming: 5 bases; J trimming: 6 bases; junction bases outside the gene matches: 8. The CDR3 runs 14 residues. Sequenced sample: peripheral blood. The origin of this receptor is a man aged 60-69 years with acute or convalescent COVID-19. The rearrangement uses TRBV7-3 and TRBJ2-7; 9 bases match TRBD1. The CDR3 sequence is CASSPTGQGGEQYF. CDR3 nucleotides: TGTGCCAGCAGCCCAACGGGACAGGGTGGCGAGCAGTACTTC. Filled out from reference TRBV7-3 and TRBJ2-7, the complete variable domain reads GAGVSQTPSNKVTEKGKYVELRCDPISGHTALYWYRQSLGQGPEFLIYFQGTGAADDSGLPNDRFFAVRPEGSVSTLKIQRTERGDSAVYLCASSPTGQGGEQYFGPGTRLTVT.